The rows below give T cell receptor beta chains drawn from one sample of a study of CD4 T cells in relation to SARS-CoV-2 and coronaviruses. Using immunoSEQ multiplex PCR, the repertoire was profiled, and TCRdb retains in-frame clones only, with some absent. The sample has about 24,000 clones, 70% to 75% seen once. Their target antigens are unknown. The sequencing sample was made of CD4+ T cells from PBMCs, cultured in vitro. Every receptor here comes from a human donor in good health. CDR3s include the opening cysteine and the closing phenylalanine or tryptophan. D genes are given only for firm matches. Expanded clones get a size class; other rows say once, few or many, or leave the size out.

clone size	D gene	V gene	J gene	CDR3 DNA	CDR3 protein
NA	NA	TRBV30	TRBJ1-1	TGTGCCTGGAGTGTACGTGGCGGAGTGAACACTGAAGCTTTCTTT	CAWSVRGGVNTEAFF
few	NA	TRBV2	TRBJ2-3	TGTGCCAGCAGACGAGGGGGTGATACGCAGTATTTT	CASRRGGDTQYF
NA	NA	TRBV30	TRBJ2-5	TGTGCCTGGAGTGTAAGCAAGGAGACCCAGTACTTC	CAWSVSKETQYF
NA	NA	TRBV9	TRBJ2-1	TGTGCCAGCAGCGTGGGCAGGGAAAGTGAGCAGTTCTTC	CASSVGRESEQFF
NA	NA	TRBV19	TRBJ1-3	TGTGCCAGTAACAACCCGGCTGGAGGCTCTGGAAACACCATATATTTT	CASNNPAGGSGNTIYF
NA	NA	TRBV18	TRBJ1-5	TGTGCCAGCTCATCTGACCTGGGGGGGAATCAGCCCCAGCATTTT	CASSSDLGGNQPQHF
NA	NA	TRBV5-1	TRBJ2-3	TGCGCCAGCACCCTAGCCAGTCCGGGCCCAGATACGCAGTATTTT	CASTLASPGPDTQYF
NA	NA	TRBV5-1	TRBJ1-5	TGCGCCAGCAGCTTGGGGGAGTACAATCAGCCCCAGCATTTT	CASSLGEYNQPQHF
NA	NA	TRBV2	TRBJ1-1	TGTGCCAGCACTTTCGATACTGAAGCTTTCTTT	CASTFDTEAFF
once	TRBD2	TRBV10-3	TRBJ2-3	TGTGCCATCAGGGACGGACTAGCGGGAGAGGGAGATACGCAGTATTTT	CAIRDGLAGEGDTQYF
few	NA	TRBV28	TRBJ1-1	TGTGCCAGCAGCCCTAGACTTAACACTGAAGCTTTCTTT	CASSPRLNTEAFF
NA	NA	TRBV21-1	TRBJ2-7	TGTGCCAGCAGCAAAGAGGCCACAGGGGGCGGGTACGAGCAGTACTTC	CASSKEATGGGYEQYF
NA	NA	TRBV4-2	TRBJ2-7	TGTGCCAGCAGCCAAGTCAAGGGGAGGCATTACGAGCAGTACTTC	CASSQVKGRHYEQYF
NA	NA	TRBV5-4	TRBJ2-7	TGTGCCAGCAGCCACCAAATCTTGGGGGCGCGATACGAGCAGTACTTC	CASSHQILGARYEQYF
NA	NA	TRBV10-3	TRBJ2-1	TGTGCCATCAGTGGATATAGCCGGGGGTGGCCATCGGGTAATGAGCAGTTCTTC	CAISGYSRGWPSGNEQFF
NA	NA	TRBV5-8	TRBJ2-1	TGTGCCAGCAGCCTCCTTTTAGCGAACTCCTACAATGAGCAGTTCTTC	CASSLLLANSYNEQFF
once	NA	TRBV14	TRBJ1-2	TGTGCCAGCAGCCAGGCAGGGGTCTATGGCTACACCTTC	CASSQAGVYGYTF
NA	NA	TRBV5-6	TRBJ2-5	TGTGCCAGCAGCTTGTTGACGACCCCAGAGACCCAGTACTTC	CASSLLTTPETQYF
NA	TRBD2	TRBV7-9	TRBJ2-1	TGTGCCAGCAGCTCCGGGACTAGCGTTCACAATGAGCAGTTCTTC	CASSSGTSVHNEQFF
NA	TRBD2	TRBV19	TRBJ2-6	TGTGCCAGTAGTATAGCGGGAGGCTCTGGGGCCAACGTCCTGACTTTC	CASSIAGGSGANVLTF
NA	NA	TRBV12-3/TRBV12-4	TRBJ1-1	TGTGCCAGCAGTCACACAGGGCGAGCTTTCTTT	CASSHTGRAFF
once	TRBD2	TRBV5-6	TRBJ2-7	TGTGCCAGCAGCTACGACTTACCGGGGGGTAGATACGAGCAGTACTTC	CASSYDLPGGRYEQYF
once	NA	TRBV7-3	TRBJ2-7	TGTGCCAGCAGCTTAATGCGGAGAGAGCAGTACTTC	CASSLMRREQYF
NA	TRBD1	TRBV5-1	TRBJ1-2	TGCGCCAGCAGCTTGGGACAGGGGACTGGTCATCGTGGCTACACCTTC	CASSLGQGTGHRGYTF
NA	TRBD2	TRBV7-9	TRBJ2-1	TGTGCCAGCAGCTTAATAGTTACACTAGCGGGAGTGGGTGAGCAGTTCTTC	CASSLIVTLAGVGEQFF
NA	TRBD2	TRBV5-1	TRBJ2-1	TGCGCCAGCAGCTTGAGGACTAGCGGACTGGGTAGTGAGCAGTTCTTC	CASSLRTSGLGSEQFF
NA	NA	TRBV7-7	TRBJ1-1	TGTGCCAGCAGCTTAAAAGAAAACACTGAAGCTTTCTTT	CASSLKENTEAFF
NA	TRBD1	TRBV28	TRBJ1-5	TGTGCCAGCAGCCCAGGACAGGACCTTTTTAGCAATCAGCCCCAGCATTTT	CASSPGQDLFSNQPQHF
NA	NA	TRBV4-2	TRBJ2-7	TGTGCCAGCAGTCTGTACGGAACCTACGAGCAGTACTTC	CASSLYGTYEQYF
NA	NA	TRBV7-4	TRBJ2-5	TGTGCCAGCAGCTTATTTGGGCCGTACAGAGAGACCCAGTACTTC	CASSLFGPYRETQYF
NA	TRBD2	TRBV7-6	TRBJ2-7	TGTGCCAGCAGCCCAACATACCTAGCGGGAGTCCACGAGCAGTACTTC	CASSPTYLAGVHEQYF